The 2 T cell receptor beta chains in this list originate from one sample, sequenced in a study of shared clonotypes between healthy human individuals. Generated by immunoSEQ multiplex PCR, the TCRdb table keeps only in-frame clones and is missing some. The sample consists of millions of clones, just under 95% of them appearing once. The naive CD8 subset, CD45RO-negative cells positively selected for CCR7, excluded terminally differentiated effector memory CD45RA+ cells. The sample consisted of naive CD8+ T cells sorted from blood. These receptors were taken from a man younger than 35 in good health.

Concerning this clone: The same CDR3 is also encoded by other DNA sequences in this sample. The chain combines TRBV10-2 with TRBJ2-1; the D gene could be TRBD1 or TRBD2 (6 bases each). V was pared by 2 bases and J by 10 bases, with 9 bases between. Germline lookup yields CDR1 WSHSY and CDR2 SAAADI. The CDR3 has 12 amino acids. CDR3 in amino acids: CASSETGAEQFF. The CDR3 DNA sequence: TGCGCCAGCAGTGAGACGGGGGCCGAGCAGTTCTTC.

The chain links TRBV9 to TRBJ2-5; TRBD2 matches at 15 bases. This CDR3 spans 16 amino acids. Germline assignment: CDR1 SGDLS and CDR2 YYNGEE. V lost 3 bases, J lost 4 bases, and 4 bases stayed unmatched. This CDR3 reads CASSGPGLAGGETQYF. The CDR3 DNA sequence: TGTGCCAGCAGCGGCCCGGGACTAGCGGGGGGAGAGACCCAGTACTTC.